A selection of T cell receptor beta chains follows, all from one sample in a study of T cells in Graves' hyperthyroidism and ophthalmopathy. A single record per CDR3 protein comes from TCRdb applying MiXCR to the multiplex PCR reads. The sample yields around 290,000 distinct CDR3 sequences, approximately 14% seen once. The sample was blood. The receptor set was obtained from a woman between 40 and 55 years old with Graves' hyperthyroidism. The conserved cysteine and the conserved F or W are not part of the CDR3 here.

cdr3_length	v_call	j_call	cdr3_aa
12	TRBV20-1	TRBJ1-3	SAHKAGTGNTIY
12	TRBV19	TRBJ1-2	ASNLGGGNYGYT
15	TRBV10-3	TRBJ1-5	AISESAGYPAGQPQH
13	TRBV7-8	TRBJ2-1	ASSLEGGDSNEQF
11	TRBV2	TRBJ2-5	ASQWSGQETQY
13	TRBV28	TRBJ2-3	ASSPGETGADTQY
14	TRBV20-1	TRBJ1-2	SARDRQSLTGAADT
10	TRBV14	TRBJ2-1	ASSQGRYEQF
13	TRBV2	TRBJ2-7	ASSPLAGGPYEQY
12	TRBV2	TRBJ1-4	ASRQGKRGEKLF
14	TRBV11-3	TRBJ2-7	ASSPYRGGIVDEQY
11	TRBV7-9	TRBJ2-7	ASKTSGSDEQY
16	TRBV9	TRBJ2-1	ASSVGLTGGQSYNEQF
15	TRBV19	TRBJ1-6	ASSTTLGGGPYSPLH
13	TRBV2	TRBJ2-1	ASSEDRISYNEQF
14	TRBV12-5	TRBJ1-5	ASGLVTGLVNQPQH
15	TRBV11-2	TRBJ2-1	ASSSRGAGDSYNEQF
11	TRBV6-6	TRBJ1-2	ASSYTRQGTYT
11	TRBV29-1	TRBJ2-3	SVASGGTDTQY
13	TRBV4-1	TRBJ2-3	ASSPIDRGSDTQY
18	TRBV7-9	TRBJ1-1	ASRPTPRDRGRVSFAEAF
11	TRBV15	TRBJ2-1	ATSRETGPEEF
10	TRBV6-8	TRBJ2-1	ASRRLADEQF
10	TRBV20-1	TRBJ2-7	SASDLSYEQY
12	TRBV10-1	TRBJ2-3	ASSEAIAADTQY
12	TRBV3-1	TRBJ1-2	ASSQDRDPYGYT
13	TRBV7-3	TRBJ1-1	ASSLLGGRNTEAF
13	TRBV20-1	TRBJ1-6	SASTGTGRNSPLH
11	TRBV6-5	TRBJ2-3	ASSYSGWDTQY
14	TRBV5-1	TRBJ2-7	ASSLEGDAYAYEQY
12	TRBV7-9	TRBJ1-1	ASSPTGAFTEAF
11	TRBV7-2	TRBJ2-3	ASSFDRADTQY
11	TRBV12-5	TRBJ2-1	ASGHSTGYEQF
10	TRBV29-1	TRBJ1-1	SVEQGHTEAF
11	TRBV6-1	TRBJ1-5	ASHLHSNQPQH
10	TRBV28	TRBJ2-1	ASGPPSPEQF
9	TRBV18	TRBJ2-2	ASSPGGELF
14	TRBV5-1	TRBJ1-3	ASSLDDGLSGNTIY
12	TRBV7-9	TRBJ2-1	ATQAPSGRNEQF
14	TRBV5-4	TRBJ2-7	ASFPFPGQGPYEQY
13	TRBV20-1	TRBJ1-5	SARGGAHSNQPQH